These 3 T cell receptor beta chains were sequenced from one sample in a study of T-cell memory formation after mild COVID-19. TCRdb reprocessed the 5' RACE reads via MiXCR and lists one record per CDR3 protein. The sample includes over 500,000 distinct CDR3 sequences, roughly a sixth seen only once; the top ten take roughly 7.8%. Sequencing was performed on PBMCs or a T cell subset sorted from them (not recorded which). The receptors stem from an adult woman who had mild COVID-19 (a few samples of this study predate the infection). Cell type and time point are not known.

The chain recombines TRBV15 with TRBJ1-4; D remains ambiguous. The CDR3 length is 13 residues. The germline V gene encodes CDR1 LNHNV and CDR2 YYDKDF (reference sequence). The V end lost 3 bases, the J end lost 1 base, and 3 bases lay between the germline ends. The CDR3 protein is CATSSVTNEKLFF. DNA for the CDR3: TGTGCCACCAGCAGCGTAACTAATGAAAAACTGTTTTTT.

This clonotype occurred a few times. The chain has TRBV7-9 and TRBJ2-7; D possibly uses TRBD1 or TRBD2 (5 bases each). This CDR3 has 15 residues. Trimming took 5 bases from V and 1 from J, leaving 15 bases between them. Germline CDR1 reads SEHNR; CDR2 reads FQNEAQ (reference sequence). The CDR3 DNA sequence: TGTGCCAGCAGCCGTGGGGGTGGTATTTCCTACGAGCAGTACTTC. This encodes CASSRGGGISYEQYF. Full variable domain (missing parts from reference TRBV7-9 and TRBJ2-7): DTGVSQNPRHKITKRGQNVTFRCDPISEHNRLYWYRQTLGQGPEFLTYFQNEAQLEKSRLLSDRFSAERPKGSFSTLEIQRTEQGDSAMYLCASSRGGGISYEQYFGPGTRLTVT.

This clonotype was detected a few times. CDR3 region: CASSPAEGARGGAFF. CDR3 in DNA: TGTGCCAGCTCACCGGCCGAGGGGGCGCGCGGAGGAGCTTTCTTT. The V call is TRBV18, the J call TRBJ1-1, with 7 bases identical to TRBD1. Germline V gene sequence: CDR1 KGHSH, CDR2 LQKENI. The junction had 14 bases not matched to a gene; V was cut back by 3 bases and J by 10 bases. This CDR3 region has 15 residues. The complete variable domain, with remaining parts taken from reference TRBV18 and TRBJ1-1, reads NAGVMQNPRHLVRRRGQEARLRCSPMKGHSHVYWYRQLPEEGLKFMVYLQKENIIDESGMPKERFSAEFPKEGPSILRIQQVVRGDSAAYFCASSPAEGARGGAFFGQGTRLTVV.